A selection of T cell receptor beta chains follows, all from one sample in a study of CD8+ T cells in alopecia areata. TCRdb keeps only in-frame clones here, not all; method: immunoSEQ multiplex PCR. The sample includes around 190,000 clones, about 65% of them seen just once. The specimen comprised CD4+ T cells sorted from blood, sampled around week 50, from a patient treated with tofacitinib. The receptor source for this set is a human donor with alopecia areata. Both conserved end residues are part of each CDR3. A D gene is named only where the DNA matches it firmly. Where a row states a size, it is once, few, many or the class of an expanded clone; other rows omit it.

V: TRBV14; D: -; J: TRBJ2-5; length: 13; size: few; CDR3: CASSRGAQETQYF; DNA: TGTGCCAGCAGCCGGGGGGCCCAAGAGACCCAGTACTTC
V: TRBV15; D: TRBD1; J: TRBJ1-1; length: 13; size: -; CDR3: CATRQGPNTEAFF; DNA: TGTGCCACCCGACAGGGGCCGAACACTGAAGCTTTCTTT
V: TRBV6-5; D: -; J: TRBJ1-2; length: 13; size: -; CDR3: CASSSTGNYGYTF; DNA: TGTGCCAGCAGCTCCACAGGGAACTATGGCTACACCTTC
V: TRBV4-3; D: -; J: TRBJ2-5; length: 14; size: -; CDR3: CASSQEDGQETQYF; DNA: TGCGCCAGCAGCCAAGAAGACGGGCAAGAGACCCAGTACTTC
V: TRBV4-1; D: TRBD2; J: TRBJ2-1; length: 16; size: -; CDR3: CASSQGRGGLYNEQFF; DNA: TGCGCCAGCAGCCAAGGGCGGGGGGGCCTCTACAATGAGCAGTTCTTC
V: TRBV18; D: -; J: TRBJ2-5; length: 13; size: once; CDR3: CASSPGVGETQYF; DNA: TGTGCCAGCTCACCGGGGGTTGGAGAGACCCAGTACTTC
V: TRBV5-1; D: -; J: TRBJ1-5; length: 15; size: -; CDR3: CASSLAGYSNQPQHF; DNA: TGCGCCAGCAGCTTGGCGGGGTATAGCAATCAGCCCCAGCATTTT
V: TRBV30; D: TRBD1; J: TRBJ1-2; length: 13; size: -; CDR3: CAWSTRTGYGYTF; DNA: TGTGCCTGGAGTACACGGACAGGGTATGGCTACACCTTC
V: TRBV29-1; D: -; J: TRBJ1-1; length: 16; size: once; CDR3: CSVEAGWRTASTEAFF; DNA: TGCAGCGTTGAGGCGGGCTGGAGGACAGCGAGCACTGAAGCTTTCTTT
V: TRBV6-6; D: -; J: TRBJ2-3; length: 16; size: few; CDR3: CASSGNRAAQVDTQYF; DNA: TGTGCCAGCAGTGGAAATCGGGCAGCCCAAGTGGATACGCAGTATTTT
V: TRBV28; D: TRBD1; J: TRBJ2-1; length: 15; size: -; CDR3: CASSRDRIIYNEQFF; DNA: TGTGCCAGCAGTAGGGACAGGATTATTTACAATGAGCAGTTCTTC
V: TRBV2; D: -; J: TRBJ1-2; length: 13; size: -; CDR3: CASSATMSYGYTF; DNA: TGTGCCAGCAGCGCAACTATGTCCTATGGCTACACCTTC
V: TRBV5-1; D: TRBD1; J: TRBJ2-7; length: 14; size: -; CDR3: CASSLATGGYEQYF; DNA: TGCGCCAGCAGCCTAGCGACAGGGGGCTACGAGCAGTACTTC
V: TRBV7-7; D: -; J: TRBJ2-1; length: 14; size: -; CDR3: CASSLGGRYNEQFF; DNA: TGTGCCAGCAGCTTAGGGGGACGGTACAATGAGCAGTTCTTC
V: TRBV30; D: TRBD1; J: TRBJ2-7; length: 18; size: -; CDR3: CAWGERQAQRVRGSEQYF; DNA: TGTGCCTGGGGTGAGCGACAGGCCCAGAGAGTCAGGGGGTCCGAGCAGTACTTC
V: TRBV30; D: -; J: TRBJ1-2; length: 13; size: -; CDR3: CACTPGLHYGYTF; DNA: TGTGCCTGTACACCAGGACTGCACTATGGCTACACCTTC
V: TRBV29-1; D: -; J: TRBJ1-1; length: 11; size: -; CDR3: CSVSGSTEAFF; DNA: TGCAGCGTTTCAGGGTCCACTGAAGCTTTCTTT
V: TRBV18; D: -; J: TRBJ2-5; length: 12; size: -; CDR3: CASSGIGETQYF; DNA: TGTGCCAGCTCGGGAATCGGGGAGACCCAGTACTTC
V: TRBV20-1; D: -; J: TRBJ1-2; length: 11; size: -; CDR3: CSAESVEGYTF; DNA: TGCAGTGCGGAGTCAGTGGAAGGCTACACCTTC
V: TRBV29-1; D: TRBD1; J: TRBJ1-1; length: 14; size: -; CDR3: CSAGQGAMNTEAFF; DNA: TGCAGCGCGGGACAGGGGGCGATGAACACTGAAGCTTTCTTT
V: TRBV7-2; D: TRBD2; J: TRBJ2-3; length: 16; size: -; CDR3: CASSGGTSVGTDTQYF; DNA: TGTGCCAGCAGCGGGGGGACTAGCGTCGGCACAGATACGCAGTATTTT
V: TRBV30; D: -; J: TRBJ1-5; length: 13; size: -; CDR3: CAWSVRGGQPQHF; DNA: TGTGCCTGGAGTGTACGAGGAGGTCAGCCCCAGCATTTT
V: TRBV4-3; D: -; J: TRBJ1-2; length: 15; size: -; CDR3: CASSQESRDKYGYTF; DNA: TGCGCCAGCAGCCAAGAAAGCCGAGACAAATATGGCTACACCTTC
V: TRBV9; D: TRBD2; J: TRBJ2-7; length: 15; size: -; CDR3: CASSVEAGAAYEQYF; DNA: TGTGCCAGCAGCGTAGAGGCGGGAGCGGCCTACGAGCAGTACTTC
V: TRBV18; D: -; J: TRBJ1-1; length: 17; size: few; CDR3: CASSPLPQGGKNTEAFF; DNA: TGTGCCAGCTCACCGCTGCCTCAGGGAGGAAAGAACACTGAAGCTTTCTTT
V: TRBV7-8; D: -; J: TRBJ1-1; length: 13; size: -; CDR3: CASSLAEGSEAFF; DNA: TGTGCCAGCAGCTTAGCGGAGGGCTCTGAAGCTTTCTTT
V: TRBV29-1; D: -; J: TRBJ2-6; length: 14; size: -; CDR3: CSVIQTAGANVLTF; DNA: TGCAGCGTGATCCAGACTGCTGGGGCCAACGTCCTGACTTTC
V: TRBV7-9; D: -; J: TRBJ1-2; length: 15; size: -; CDR3: CASSLDYGGAYGYTF; DNA: TGTGCCAGCAGCCTAGATTACGGGGGAGCCTATGGCTACACCTTC
V: TRBV7-2; D: TRBD1; J: TRBJ2-1; length: 15; size: few; CDR3: CASSLVGQIYNEQFF; DNA: TGTGCCAGCAGCTTAGTGGGACAGATATACAATGAGCAGTTCTTC
V: TRBV7-9; D: -; J: TRBJ2-3; length: 16; size: few; CDR3: CASSSPGRGQTDTQYF; DNA: TGTGCCAGCAGCTCGCCAGGGAGAGGGCAGACAGATACGCAGTATTTT
V: TRBV7-2; D: -; J: TRBJ1-1; length: 14; size: -; CDR3: CASSAGRGNTEAFF; DNA: TGTGCCAGCAGCGCCGGACGAGGGAACACTGAAGCTTTCTTT
V: TRBV5-1; D: -; J: TRBJ2-5; length: 14; size: -; CDR3: CASSSSGLRETQYF; DNA: TGCGCCAGCAGCAGTTCGGGCCTCCGGGAGACCCAGTACTTC